Only one count was recorded for the clone carrying this T cell receptor (beta chain). The antigen remains unidentified. This specimen comes from a study of human T cells and chemical hapten exposure. Across the whole study: Upper back patch tests used 0.01% DPC, scored after 6 days.

This CDR3 is 14 amino acids long. Trimming removed 7 bases from V and 7 bases from J; junction bases left unmatched: 9. CDR1 and CDR2 from the germline V gene are SQVTM and ANQGSEA. Whole-study results and caveats: Once DPC sensitization occurred, TCRs above 1 in 1000 frequency showed no change. The study found that PT1 expanded TCR counts correlated positively with patch test score.

Indicated time point: patch test 1, 2 weeks after DPC sensitization. As to treatment: therapeutic diphenylcyclopropenone sensitization with weekly scalp DPC. TCRdb called the RACE reads again in MiXCR, with one record for every CDR3 protein. The table has 74,000 or so distinct CDR3 sequences, 10% seen once. This clonotype was sampled from a woman in her forties or fifties with alopecia areata. Some clones in this sample may be carry-over from other donors' samples. The chain is built from TRBV29-1 and TRBJ2-1, with 11 bases aligning to TRBD2. The input for sequencing was whole blood, taken in connection with sensitization to the hapten diphenylcyclopropenone (DPC). This chain's CDR3 is CSARTGLAANEQFF. Here the CDR3 DNA reads TGCAGCGCGCGAACGGGACTAGCGGCGAATGAGCAGTTCTTC.